This is a list of T cell receptor beta chains from one sample in a study of T-cell reconstitution after alpha-beta-depleted transplantation in children. Each CDR3 protein is one row after TCRdb ran MiXCR on the PCR reads. Among about 7,400 distinct CDR3 sequences listed, approximately 29% were seen once. The specimen was peripheral blood, collected 60 days after TCRalphabeta/CD19-depleted stem cell transplant. Every receptor here comes from a boy under three years old who had a stem cell transplant for SCID, so the T cells may come from the graft donor. CDR3s leave out the opening cysteine and the closing phenylalanine or tryptophan.

v_gene | len | CDR3aa
TRBV7-6 | 15 | ASSLAPRPGGKETQY
TRBV4-1 | 10 | ASGQGDEKLF
TRBV5-1 | 14 | ASSPRRLAGEETQY
TRBV25-1 | 11 | ASSPYRDYEQY
TRBV7-8 | 13 | ASSNRDPQNQPQH
TRBV11-3 | 12 | ASSILTANNEQF
TRBV6-2/TRBV6-3 | 17 | ASSRGTSGGPPVEREQY
TRBV19 | 13 | ASSIAQGRDTEAF
TRBV5-1 | 12 | ASSFRDSQETQY
TRBV9 | 14 | ASSVATGTSTDTQY
TRBV12-3/TRBV12-4 | 12 | ASPGLIFTYEQY
TRBV4-1 | 11 | ASSQESPDTQY
TRBV7-9 | 12 | ASSPSPGNSPLH
TRBV2 | 12 | ASSEVALNTEAF
TRBV5-1 | 13 | ASSPTSGSYNEQF
TRBV29-1 | 11 | SVIRDREGEQY
TRBV5-1 | 16 | ASSLGTSSVIAKNIQY
TRBV27 | 13 | ASSLRGWGNQPQH
TRBV2 | 9 | ASTCTDTQY
TRBV12-5 | 17 | ASGLVELPTSGSAGELF
TRBV19 | 15 | ASSNRDRASGANVLT
TRBV7-3 | 12 | ASRAGTGAYEQF
TRBV27 | 12 | ASSFWTGSDTQY
TRBV27 | 12 | ASSSRDIYYEQF
TRBV7-8 | 13 | ASSINPGLLYTQY
TRBV10-2 | 15 | ASTGPRLAGTHNEQF
TRBV3-1 | 15 | ASSKQGPRESYNEQF
TRBV5-1 | 11 | ASSWGTSYEQY
TRBV12-3/TRBV12-4 | 9 | ARSGPVEQY
TRBV20-1 | 12 | SAMISFAYNEQF
TRBV10-3 | 11 | AISAAPTDTQY
TRBV6-5 | 14 | ASSYRRGGLPYEQY
TRBV4-1 | 14 | ASSQEGRTAQETQY
TRBV9 | 13 | ASSVLTGNTGELF
TRBV3-1 | 11 | ASSPHGIQPQH
TRBV7-3 | 15 | ASSLNGTGRVAGELF
TRBV3-1 | 11 | ASSHLRSGELF
TRBV11-2 | 16 | ASSLDPWASSYNSPLH
TRBV5-1 | 13 | ASSRDRQGNSPLH
TRBV12-3/TRBV12-4 | 14 | ASSLMGQPRTEKLF
TRBV7-9 | 14 | ASSARYRAGGGKLF
TRBV6-2/TRBV6-3 | 11 | ASRSRFNQPQH
TRBV5-1 | 13 | ASSLEGGLSYEQY
TRBV6-2/TRBV6-3 | 13 | ASRNRGPPGDTQY
TRBV12-3/TRBV12-4 | 8 | ASKTGELF